This TCR beta chain was captured by sequencing in a study of cytomegalovirus exposure and HLA in healthy donors. With 60 Vbeta and 13 Jbeta primers, the PCR was carried out. Sequencing was performed with immunoSEQ multiplex PCR; in TCRdb, only in-frame clones are kept and a portion is missing. The data show some 150,000 clones, around 9.6% seen once. CDR1 is LNHDA and CDR2 is SQIVND in the germline V gene (reference sequence). This CDR3 has 18 amino acids. V lost 3 bases to trimming and J lost 8 bases, with 26 bases between them. This receptor was obtained from a male donor in good health and CMV-seronegative. The gene calls are TRBV19 and TRBJ2-1; weak D call: TRBD2 (5 bases). The sample taken for sequencing was PBMCs. The CDR3 region is CASSIRVVGTTKAYEQFF. The CDR3 DNA is TGTGCCAGTAGTATTCGAGTGGTGGGCACGACTAAGGCTTATGAGCAGTTCTTC.